The present T cell receptor (beta chain) was sequenced within a study of CD8 T cells in Susac syndrome. Study details: At blood draw, Susac syndrome patients were therapy-naive, on corticosteroids, or on intravenous immunoglobulin alone.

This clonotype was counted only a few times. As yet, its antigen is unknown. Reverse transcription of about 0.5 to 1 ug RNA was carried out with random hexamers. The authors amplified TCR beta CDR3 across 54 Vbeta and 13 Jbeta using immunoSEQ multiplex PCR. A single record per CDR3 protein comes from TCRdb applying MiXCR to the immunoSEQ multiplex PCR reads. The profile shows 180,000 or so distinct CDR3 sequences, roughly 94% of them singletons. Study-wide points: The TCR sequencing and HLA analysis in the study involved a relatively small number of individuals, as the study acknowledged.

This CDR3 spans 14 amino acids. Germline CDR1 and CDR2: SGHRS and YFSETQ. The V gene lost 2 bases and the J gene lost 6 bases, with 14 bases spanning the gap. The authors carried out high-throughput sequencing of TCR beta. They applied it to CD8+ and CD4+ T cells obtained from blood. The sequence was collected from a human donor with Susac syndrome. The V call is TRBV5-1, the J call TRBJ1-1; D might be TRBD1 (5 bases). Specimen: CD4+ T cells from PBMCs. CDR3: CASSFGRGDAEAFF. The CDR3 nucleotides read TGCGCCAGCAGCTTTGGTCGGGGGGACGCTGAAGCTTTCTTT.